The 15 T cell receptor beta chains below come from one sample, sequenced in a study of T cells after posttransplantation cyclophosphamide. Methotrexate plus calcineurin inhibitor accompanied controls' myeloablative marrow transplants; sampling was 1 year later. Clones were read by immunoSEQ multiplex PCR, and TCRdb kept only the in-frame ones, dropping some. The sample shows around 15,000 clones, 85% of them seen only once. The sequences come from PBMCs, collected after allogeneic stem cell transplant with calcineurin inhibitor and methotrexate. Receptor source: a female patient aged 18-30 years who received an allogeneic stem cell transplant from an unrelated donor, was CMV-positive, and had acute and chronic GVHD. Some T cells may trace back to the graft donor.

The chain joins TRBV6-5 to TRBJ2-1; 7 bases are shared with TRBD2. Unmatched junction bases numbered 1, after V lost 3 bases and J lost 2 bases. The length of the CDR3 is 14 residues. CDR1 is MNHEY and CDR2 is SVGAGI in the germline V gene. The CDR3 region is CASSYGLAYNEQFF. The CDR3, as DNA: TGTGCCAGCAGTTATGGACTAGCCTACAATGAGCAGTTCTTC.

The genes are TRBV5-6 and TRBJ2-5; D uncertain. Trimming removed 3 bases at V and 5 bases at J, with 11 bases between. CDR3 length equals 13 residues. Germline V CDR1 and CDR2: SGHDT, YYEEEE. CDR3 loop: CASSSVVVETQYF. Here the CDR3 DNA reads TGTGCCAGCAGCTCTGTGGTAGTTGAGACCCAGTACTTC.

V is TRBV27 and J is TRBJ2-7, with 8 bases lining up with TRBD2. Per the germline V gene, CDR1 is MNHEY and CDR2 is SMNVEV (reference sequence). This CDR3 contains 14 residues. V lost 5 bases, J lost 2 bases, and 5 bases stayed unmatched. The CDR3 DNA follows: TGTGCCAGCAGTCCGGGAGGGCCAGCCTACGAGCAGTACTTC. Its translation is CASSPGGPAYEQYF.

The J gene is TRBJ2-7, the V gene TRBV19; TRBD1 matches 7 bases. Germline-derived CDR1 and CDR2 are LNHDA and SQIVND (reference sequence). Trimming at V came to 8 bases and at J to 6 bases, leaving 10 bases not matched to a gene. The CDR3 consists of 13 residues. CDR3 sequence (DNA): TGTGCCAGTGCTAAGGGGGCGTTGAGCGAGCAGTACTTC. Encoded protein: CASAKGALSEQYF.

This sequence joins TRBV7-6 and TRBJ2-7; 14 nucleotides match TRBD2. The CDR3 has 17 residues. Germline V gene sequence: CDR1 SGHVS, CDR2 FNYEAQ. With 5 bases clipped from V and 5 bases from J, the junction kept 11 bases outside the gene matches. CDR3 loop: CASSTGTSGSRGHEQYF. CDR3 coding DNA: TGTGCCAGCAGCACCGGGACTAGCGGGAGTCGGGGACACGAGCAGTACTTC.

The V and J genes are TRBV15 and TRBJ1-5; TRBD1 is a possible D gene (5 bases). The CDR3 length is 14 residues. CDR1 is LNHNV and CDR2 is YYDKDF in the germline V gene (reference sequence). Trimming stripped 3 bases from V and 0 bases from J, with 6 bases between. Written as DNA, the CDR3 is TGTGCCACCAGCAGTGACAGTAGCAATCAGCCCCAGCATTTT. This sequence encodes CATSSDSSNQPQHF. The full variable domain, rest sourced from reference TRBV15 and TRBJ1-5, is DAMVIQNPRYQVTQFGKPVTLSCSQTLNHNVMYWYQQKSSQAPKLLFHYYDKDFNNEADTPDNFQSRRPNTSFCFLDIRSPGLGDTAMYLCATSSDSSNQPQHFGDGTRLSIL.

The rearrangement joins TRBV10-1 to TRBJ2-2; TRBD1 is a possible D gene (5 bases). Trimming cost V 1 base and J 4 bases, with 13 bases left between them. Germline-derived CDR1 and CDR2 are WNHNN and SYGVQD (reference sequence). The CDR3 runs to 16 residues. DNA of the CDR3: TGCGCCAGCAGTGAGTGGGGCCGGACCTTCACCGGGGAGCTGTTTTTT. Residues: CASSEWGRTFTGELFF.

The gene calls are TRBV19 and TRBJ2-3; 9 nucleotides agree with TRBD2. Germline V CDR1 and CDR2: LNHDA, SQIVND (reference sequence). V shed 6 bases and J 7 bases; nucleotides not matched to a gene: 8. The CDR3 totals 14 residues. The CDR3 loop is CASSFSGRANTQYF. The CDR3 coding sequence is TGTGCCAGTAGCTTTAGCGGGAGAGCGAATACGCAGTATTTT.

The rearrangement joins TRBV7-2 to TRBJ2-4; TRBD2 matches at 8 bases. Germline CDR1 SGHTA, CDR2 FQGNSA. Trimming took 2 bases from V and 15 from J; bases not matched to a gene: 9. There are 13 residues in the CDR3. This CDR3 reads CASSLRKAGELYF. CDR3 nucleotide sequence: TGTGCCAGCAGCTTACGGAAAGCGGGAGAGCTGTACTTC.

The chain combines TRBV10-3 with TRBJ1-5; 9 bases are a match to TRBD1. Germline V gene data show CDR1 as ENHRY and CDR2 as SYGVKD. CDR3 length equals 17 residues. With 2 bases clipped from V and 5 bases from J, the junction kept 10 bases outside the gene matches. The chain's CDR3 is CAISEMAPGQGHQPQHF. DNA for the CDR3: TGTGCCATCAGTGAGATGGCACCGGGACAGGGCCATCAGCCCCAGCATTTT.

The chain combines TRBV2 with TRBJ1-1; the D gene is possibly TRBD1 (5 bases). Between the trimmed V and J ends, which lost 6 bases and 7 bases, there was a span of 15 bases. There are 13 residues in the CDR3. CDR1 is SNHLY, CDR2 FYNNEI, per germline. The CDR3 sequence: CASSPLGRHEAFF. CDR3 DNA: TGTGCCAGCAGCCCTCTGGGGCGACATGAAGCTTTCTTT.

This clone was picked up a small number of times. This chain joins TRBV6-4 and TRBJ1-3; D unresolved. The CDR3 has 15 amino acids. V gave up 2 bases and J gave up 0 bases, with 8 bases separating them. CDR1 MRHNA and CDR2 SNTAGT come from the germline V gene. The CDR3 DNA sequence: TGTGCCAGCAGTGACAGCCTCGCCTCTGGAAACACCATATATTTT. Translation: CASSDSLASGNTIYF.

The chain's CDR3 is CASSEGHRGQRYGAFF. CDR3 DNA: TGTGCCAGCAGTGAAGGTCACAGGGGGCAAAGGTATGGGGCTTTCTTT. This chain uses TRBV6-1 with TRBJ1-1; TRBD1 matches 9 bases. This CDR3 contains 16 residues. The germline V gene has CDR1 MNHNS and CDR2 SASEGT. V shed 1 base, J shed 11 bases, and the junction held 14 bases outside the gene matches.

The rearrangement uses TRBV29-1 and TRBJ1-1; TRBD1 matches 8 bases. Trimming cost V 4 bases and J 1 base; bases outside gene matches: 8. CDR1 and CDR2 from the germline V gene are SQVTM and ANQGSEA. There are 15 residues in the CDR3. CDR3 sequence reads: CSVAHRGWGNTEAFF. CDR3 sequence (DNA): TGCAGCGTTGCCCACAGGGGGTGGGGGAACACTGAAGCTTTCTTT.

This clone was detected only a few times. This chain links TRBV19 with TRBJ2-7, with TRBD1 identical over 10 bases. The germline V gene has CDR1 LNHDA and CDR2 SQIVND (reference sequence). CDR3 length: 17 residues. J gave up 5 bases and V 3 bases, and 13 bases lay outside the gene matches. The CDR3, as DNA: TGTGCCAGTAGTATCCCAACTCGGGACAGGGGACCCAACGAGCAGTACTTC. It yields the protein CASSIPTRDRGPNEQYF. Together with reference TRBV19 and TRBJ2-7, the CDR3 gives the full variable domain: DGGITQSPKYLFRKEGQNVTLSCEQNLNHDAMYWYRQDPGQGLRLIYYSQIVNDFQKGDIAEGYSVSREKKESFPLTVTSAQKNPTAFYLCASSIPTRDRGPNEQYFGPGTRLTVT.